The 21 T cell receptor beta chains below come from one sample, sequenced in a study of blood T cell repertoires in COVID-19. Method: immunoSEQ multiplex PCR; TCRdb's copy keeps in-frame clones and lacks some. The data contain about 50,000 clones, roughly 84% of them seen just once; the ten biggest clones take up around 6.4%. Sample: peripheral blood. The origin of the receptors is an older woman with acute or convalescent COVID-19.

This chain links TRBV5-1 with TRBJ1-1; the D gene is possibly TRBD1 (5 bases). The length of the CDR3 is 14 residues. Deletions cut 0 bases from V and 7 bases from J, with 13 bases between. Germline-derived CDR1 and CDR2 are SGHRS and YFSETQ. Written as DNA, the CDR3 is TGCGCCAGCAGCTTGGTTTTCCGACAGCTTGAAGCTTTCTTT. Its translation: CASSLVFRQLEAFF.

V gene TRBV5-1 combines with J gene TRBJ2-7; no definite D call. Germline CDR1 and CDR2: SGHRS and YFSETQ. The V end was cut by 0 bases, the J end by 2 bases, with 6 bases between. This CDR3 region has 13 residues. CDR3 DNA: TGCGCCAGCAGCTTGGAAAGAGCCTACGAGCAGTACTTC. Translation: CASSLERAYEQYF.

This clone was detected only a few times. This chain joins TRBV2 and TRBJ1-1; 7 nucleotides match TRBD1. Germline assignment: CDR1 SNHLY and CDR2 FYNNEI. The CDR3 sequence is 15 residues long. With 6 bases clipped from V and 3 bases from J, the junction kept 10 bases outside the gene matches. CDR3 nucleotides: TGTGCCAGCAGGAGACGGACAGGAGGGGACACTGAAGCTTTCTTT. Translation: CASRRRTGGDTEAFF.

The genes are TRBV9 and TRBJ2-7; maybe TRBD2 (5 bases). Trimming removed 0 bases at V and 0 bases at J, with 22 bases between. The germline V gene encodes CDR1 SGDLS and CDR2 YYNGEE. CDR3 length: 19 amino acids. The CDR3 DNA follows: TGTGCCAGCAGCGTAGGGCATTTGGGTGGAGGCCAACACTCCTACGAGCAGTACTTC. Encoded protein: CASSVGHLGGGQHSYEQYF.

The chain has TRBV11-2 and TRBJ1-1; 11 bases fit TRBD1. The CDR3 loop spans 13 amino acids. CDR1 and CDR2 (germline): SGHAT, FQNNGV. J was trimmed by 11 bases and V by 3 bases; bases with no gene match: 5. CDR3 sequence: CASSLGQGVRAFF. The CDR3 coding sequence is TGTGCCAGCAGCTTGGGACAGGGGGTACGGGCTTTCTTT.

V gene TRBV5-4 combines with J gene TRBJ1-1; D remains ambiguous. CDR1 is SGHNT, CDR2 YYREEE, per germline (reference sequence). The V end was cut by 0 bases, the J end by 12 bases, with 15 bases between. This CDR3 spans 13 amino acids. This CDR3 is CASSLAGGEEPFF. The CDR3 bases are TGTGCCAGCAGCTTGGCTGGCGGGGAGGAACCTTTCTTT.

This chain uses TRBV5-1 with TRBJ1-1, with a possible D match to TRBD1 (6 bases). CDR1 and CDR2 (germline): SGHRS, YFSETQ. Between the trimmed V and J ends, which lost 3 bases and 3 bases, there was a span of 12 bases. There are 14 residues in the CDR3. CDR3 coding DNA: TGCGCCAGCAGCTCACAGGGTTGGGACACTGAAGCTTTCTTT. Protein product: CASSSQGWDTEAFF.

The chain joins TRBV5-6 to TRBJ2-7; tentatively, D is TRBD1 (6 bases). V was shortened by 4 bases and J by 3 bases, with 17 bases between the two germline ends. This CDR3 has 15 amino acids. Germline V lookup: CDR1 SGHDT, CDR2 YYEEEE. The CDR3 here is CASSDGTLGRYEQYF. DNA for the CDR3: TGTGCCAGCAGCGACGGGACACTCGGCCGCTACGAGCAGTACTTC.

The chain employs TRBV11-2 and TRBJ1-2; D perhaps matches TRBD1 (5 bases). The CDR3 totals 15 residues. Germline CDR1 is SGHAT and CDR2 is FQNNGV. V dropped 7 bases and J dropped 4 bases, with 19 bases sitting between them. The CDR3 reads CASIPGAGLGYGYTF. CDR3 sequence (DNA): TGTGCCAGCATCCCTGGGGCAGGGCTAGGCTATGGCTACACCTTC.

The rearrangement joins TRBV20-1 to TRBJ1-1; 7 nucleotides match TRBD1. This CDR3 contains 16 residues. Trimming at V came to 3 bases and at J to 0 bases, leaving 10 bases not matched to a gene. The germline CDR1 and CDR2 sequences are DFQATT and SNEGSKA (reference sequence). The chain's CDR3 is CSASRDSRWVNTEAFF. CDR3 DNA: TGCAGTGCTAGTCGGGACAGCCGATGGGTGAACACTGAAGCTTTCTTT.

V and J are TRBV4-1 and TRBJ2-1, with D possibly being TRBD1 (6 bases). This CDR3 comprises 14 residues. Germline assignment: CDR1 MGHRA and CDR2 YSYEKL. V was clipped by 3 bases and J by 6 bases, with 12 bases between them. The CDR3 DNA reads as TGCGCCAGCAGCCAGCTAACAGGGTCCAATGAGCAGTTCTTC. Translation: CASSQLTGSNEQFF.

CDR3 in amino acids: CATSSASGGKNEQFF. CDR3 in DNA: TGTGCCACCAGCAGCGCTAGCGGGGGGAAGAATGAGCAGTTCTTC. This chain uses TRBV15 with TRBJ2-1, with 11 bases lining up with TRBD2. CDR1 and CDR2 (germline): LNHNV, YYDKDF (reference sequence). V trimming: 3 bases; J trimming: 7 bases; junction bases outside the gene matches: 5. This CDR3 contains 15 residues.

This clone has only one observation. This chain joins TRBV18 and TRBJ2-7; TRBD1 matches 11 bases. J gave up 4 bases and V 2 bases, and 7 bases lay outside the gene matches. The length of the CDR3 is 16 residues. Per the germline V gene, CDR1 is KGHSH and CDR2 is LQKENI. CDR3 DNA: TGTGCCAGCTCACCAATCGGGACAGGGGGGCCATACGAGCAGTACTTC. It yields the protein CASSPIGTGGPYEQYF.

V gene TRBV12-5 combines with J gene TRBJ2-3; TRBD2 is a possible D gene (6 bases). The CDR3 has 12 residues. V was trimmed by 10 bases and J by 1 base, leaving 9 bases between them. CDR1 is LGHNT, CDR2 FRNRAP, per germline. The CDR3 region is CATQRGTDTQYF. CDR3 bases: TGTGCTACCCAGCGGGGCACAGATACGCAGTATTTT.

This chain joins TRBV5-8 and TRBJ2-3; 10 bases map to TRBD1. The CDR3 has 17 residues. After removal of 3 bases from V and 0 bases from J, the junction contained 7 bases not matched to a gene. Germline values: CDR1 SGHTS, CDR2 YDEGEE. CDR3 protein: CASSWGKGQGSTDTQYF. CDR3 nucleotides: TGTGCCAGCAGCTGGGGTAAGGGACAGGGGAGCACAGATACGCAGTATTTT. The full variable domain, its missing parts supplied by reference TRBV5-8 and TRBJ2-3, is EAGVTQSPTHLIKTRGQQATLRCSPISGHTSVYWYQQALGLGLQFLLWYDEGEERNRGNFPPRFSGRQFPNYSSELNVNALELEDSALYLCASSWGKGQGSTDTQYFGPGTRLTVL.

V usage is TRBV1 and J usage is TRBJ2-7; the D call in the table, TRBD2, was not verified against the DNA. TRBV1 has pseudogene status. The CDR3 length is 20 residues. In DNA, the CDR3 is TGCACCAGCAGCCATCGACGGTCCATCTTGGGACTAGCGGCCCACGGCGAGCAGTACTTC. It specifies CTSSHRRSILGLAAHGEQYF.

The DNA for the CDR3 is TGTGCCAGCAGACCCGGACAGGGGAGCTCCTATAATTCACCCCTCCACTTT. Its protein product is CASRPGQGSSYNSPLHF. V and J are TRBV5-4 and TRBJ1-6, with 9 bases that match TRBD1. The germline CDR1 and CDR2 sequences are SGHNT and YYREEE (reference sequence). Trimming cost V 5 bases and J 0 bases; bases outside gene matches: 6. The CDR3 is 17 amino acids. The full variable domain, completed using reference TRBV5-4 and TRBJ1-6, is ETGVTQSPTHLIKTRGQQVTLRCSSQSGHNTVSWYQQALGQGPQFIFQYYREEENGRGNFPPRFSGLQFPNYSSELNVNALELDDSALYLCASRPGQGSSYNSPLHFGNGTRLTVT.

The CDR3: CASSIRGPPVGPSGELFF. CDR3 nucleotides: TGTGCCAGTAGTATAAGGGGGCCTCCGGTAGGACCCTCCGGGGAGCTGTTTTTT. This chain links TRBV19 with TRBJ2-2, with 7 positions matching TRBD1. Trimming cost V 2 bases and J 6 bases; bases outside gene matches: 15. Germline V lookup: CDR1 LNHDA, CDR2 SQIVND (reference sequence). The length of the CDR3 is 18 residues.

The chain combines TRBV6-5 with TRBJ2-1; 11 nucleotides agree with TRBD1. V was pared by 6 bases and J by 4 bases, with 5 bases of the junction left unmatched. The CDR3 spans 15 residues. Germline CDR1 and CDR2: MNHEY and SVGAGI. In DNA form, the CDR3 reads TGTGCCAGCAGGGGACAGGGGGGTAGGTACAATGAGCAGTTCTTC. Translated: CASRGQGGRYNEQFF.

This clone was counted only a few times. V gene TRBV7-2 combines with J gene TRBJ2-5; D is ambiguous. Germline-derived CDR1 and CDR2 are SGHTA and FQGNSA. The CDR3 covers 15 residues. The V gene lost 1 base and the J gene lost 0 bases, with 9 bases spanning the gap. The CDR3 DNA is TGTGCCAGCAGCTTAGTGAGCCGCAACCAAGAGACCCAGTACTTC. As protein: CASSLVSRNQETQYF.

V gene TRBV25-1 combines with J gene TRBJ2-1; 13 positions match TRBD2. Trimming cost V 9 bases and J 10 bases; bases outside gene matches: 9. Germline V gene sequence: CDR1 MGHDK, CDR2 SYGVNS. CDR3 length equals 14 residues. CDR3 amino acids: CASAGLAGEGEQFF. The CDR3, as DNA: TGTGCCAGTGCCGGACTAGCGGGAGAAGGCGAGCAGTTCTTC.